This T cell receptor beta chain was observed in a study of breast tumors, draining lymph nodes, adjacent tissues (TCRdb year 2016). About the full investigation: TCR beta repertoires were compared across tumor, adjacent nontumor tissue and axillary lymph nodes obtained from breast cancer patients. In human breast cancer, the study set out to assess how tumor, surrounding tissue and draining lymph node repertoires relate to one another and whether T cells might be exchanged between them.

The instrument given in TCRdb is Illumina HiSeq 2000. Multiplex PCR amplification was used to generate the TCR beta chain libraries. High-throughput sequencing was used to analyze the amplified TCR beta chain products. The public reads were reprocessed in TCRdb via fastp at Q25 and MiXCR, keeping in-frame beta chains. Entries are consolidated by CDR3 protein sequence, retaining the most common genes and DNA. Within this sample are 12,000 or so distinct CDR3 sequences, with 53% of them counted one time only. The biggest ten clones account for approximately 35% of the sample. Points the paper makes about the study in general: Rather than being directly demonstrated, the conclusion that tumor T cells originate in lymph nodes was presented as consistent with a hypothesis. A scenario in which most tumor T cells derive from the lymph node and then expand within tumor tissue was judged to be consistent with the data. Tumor and nontumor tissue repertoires were found to be significantly more similar in luminal-like than in basal-like breast cancer. Tumor T-cell repertoires showed less diversity than lymph node repertoires and more diversity than nontumor tissue repertoires, and tumor T-cell repertoires showed preferential V and J gene usage.

This clonotype was recorded a few times. It has no known antigen specificity. No quality values exist for individual bases; no much larger clone is one base distant. The CDR3 starts with the cysteine, ends with the phenylalanine, and has 16 residues. The sequence is cut down to CDR3 DNA, 48 bases in frame from base 1. Unmatched junction bases come to 5, with V trimmed by 0 bases and J by 4 bases. CDR1 and CDR2 are drawn from the germline V gene: SGHRS, YFSETQ. Sequenced material: breast tumor tissue. The V gene is TRBV5-1 and the J gene is TRBJ2-2, and TRBD2 matches 8 of the central bases. The sequence came from a female donor with breast cancer. Some clones in this sample may be carry-over from other donors' samples. The CDR3 region has the sequence CASSLALGRATGELFF. The DNA reads TGCGCCAGCAGCTTGGCCCTCGGGAGGGCCACCGGGGAGCTGTTTTTT.